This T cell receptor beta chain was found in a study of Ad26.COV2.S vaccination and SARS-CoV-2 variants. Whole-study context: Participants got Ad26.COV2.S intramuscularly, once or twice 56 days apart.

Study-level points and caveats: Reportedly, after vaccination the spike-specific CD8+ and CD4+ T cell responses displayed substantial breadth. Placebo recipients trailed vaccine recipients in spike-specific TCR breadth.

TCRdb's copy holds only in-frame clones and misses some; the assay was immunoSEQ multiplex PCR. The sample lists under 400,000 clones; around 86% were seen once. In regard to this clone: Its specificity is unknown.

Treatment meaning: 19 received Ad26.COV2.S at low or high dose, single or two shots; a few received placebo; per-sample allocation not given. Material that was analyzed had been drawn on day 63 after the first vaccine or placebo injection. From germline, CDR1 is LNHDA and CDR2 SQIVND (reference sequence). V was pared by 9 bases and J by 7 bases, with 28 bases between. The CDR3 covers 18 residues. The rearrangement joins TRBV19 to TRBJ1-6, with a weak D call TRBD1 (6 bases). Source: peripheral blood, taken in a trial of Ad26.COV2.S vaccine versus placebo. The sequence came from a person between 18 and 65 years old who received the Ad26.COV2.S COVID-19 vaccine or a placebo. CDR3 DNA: TGTGCCAGCACTCGGAATACAGGGATTACGTCCAAAAATTCACCCCTCCACTTT. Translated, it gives CASTRNTGITSKNSPLHF.